Listed here are 26 T cell receptor beta chains from one sample, sequenced in a study of blood T cell repertoires in COVID-19. The method was immunoSEQ multiplex PCR; TCRdb's version includes in-frame clones alone and lacks a portion of them. Of about 130,000 clones listed, more than 80% are singletons. Sequenced input: PBMCs or T cells enriched from blood (not recorded which). The receptors were sampled from a man over 45 who had recovered from COVID-19.

The CDR3, as DNA: TGTGCCAGCTCACCAAATTCCATGGTCACAGGGTCTGGAAACACCATATATTTT. This codes for CASSPNSMVTGSGNTIYF. The genes are TRBV18 and TRBJ1-3; D may be TRBD1 (6 bases). Germline loops: CDR1 KGHSH, CDR2 LQKENI. This CDR3 has 18 amino acids. Deletions cut 2 bases from V and 1 base from J, with 18 bases between.

The chain carries TRBV30 and TRBJ2-7, with a tentative D call TRBD2 (5 bases). V lost 0 bases to trimming and J lost 2 bases, with 14 bases between them. There are 15 residues in the CDR3. Germline CDR1 is GTSNPN and CDR2 is SVGIG (reference sequence). CDR3 protein: CAWSVGGGNTYEQYV. The CDR3 bases are TGTGCCTGGAGTGTAGGAGGTGGGAATACCTACGAGCAGTACGTC.

The CDR3 nucleotides read TGTGCCAGCAACGAGGGAATTAACACTGAAGCTTTCTTT. Translating gives CASNEGINTEAFF. This chain joins TRBV6-5 and TRBJ1-1; D uncertain. The germline V gene encodes CDR1 MNHEY and CDR2 SVGAGI. The CDR3 loop spans 13 amino acids. V lost 7 bases and J 2 bases, leaving 11 bases between the germline ends.

This clone was counted once. CDR3 residues: CASAGPGEGADTQYF. CDR3 DNA: TGTGCCAGTGCAGGGCCGGGGGAAGGCGCAGATACGCAGTATTTT. V usage is TRBV19 and J usage is TRBJ2-3; tentatively, D is TRBD2 (6 bases). Germline CDR1 reads LNHDA; CDR2 reads SQIVND (reference sequence). The V gene lost 8 bases and the J gene lost 4 bases, with 19 bases spanning the gap. The CDR3 loop spans 15 amino acids.

The CDR3 DNA is TGTGCCAGCAGTTATCTATCGGGGAACTACGAGCAGTACGTC. Amino acids: CASSYLSGNYEQYV. J is TRBJ2-7 and V is TRBV6-2 or TRBV6-3, with D possibly TRBD2 on 5 matching bases. Germline CDR1 MNHEY, CDR2 SVGEGT. V was clipped by 3 bases and J by 3 bases, with 12 bases between them. This CDR3 has 14 amino acids.

The chain has TRBV30 and TRBJ2-5, with 13 nucleotides matching TRBD2. V trimming: 3 bases; J trimming: 4 bases; junction bases outside the gene matches: 5. The CDR3 is 15 amino acids. Germline values: CDR1 GTSNPN, CDR2 SVGIG (reference sequence). The CDR3 region has the DNA TGTGCCTGGAGCCCCGGACTAGCGGGAGTAGAGACCCAGTACTTC. Its translation: CAWSPGLAGVETQYF.

The gene calls are TRBV6-5 and TRBJ1-1, with D perhaps TRBD1 (6 bases). The CDR3 has 13 amino acids. Germline loops: CDR1 MNHEY, CDR2 SVGAGI. V was pared by 6 bases and J by 4 bases, with 12 bases between. CDR3 sequence (DNA): TGTGCCAGCAGCTCCCAAGGGGGCACTGAAGCTTTCTTT. Translating gives CASSSQGGTEAFF.

The V call is TRBV6-1, the J call TRBJ2-3; tentatively, D is TRBD2 (5 bases). The CDR3 spans 16 residues. Germline V gene lookup returns CDR1 MNHNS and CDR2 SASEGT. Trimming left V 4 bases short and J 4 bases short, with 18 bases between. DNA of the CDR3: TGTGCCAGCAGTGCCCTAGGGAGTAAATCCCCAGATACGCAGTATTTT. Translation gives CASSALGSKSPDTQYF.

V and J are TRBV7-2 and TRBJ2-1; no reliable D call. The CDR3 consists of 13 residues. Germline V gene data show CDR1 as SGHTA and CDR2 as FQGNSA. V was pared by 0 bases and J by 7 bases, with 7 bases between. CDR3 loop: CASSLAAGNEQFF. As DNA, the CDR3 is TGTGCCAGCAGCTTAGCGGCCGGGAATGAGCAGTTCTTC.

The genes are TRBV24-1 and TRBJ2-7, with 8 bases that match TRBD2. J was trimmed by 6 bases and V by 12 bases; bases with no gene match: 15. From germline, CDR1 is KGHDR and CDR2 SFDVKD. This CDR3 is built from 14 residues. CDR3 DNA sequence: TGTGCCCCGGGGGAAGGGAGCGGGAGAGTCGAGCAGTACTTC. Its translation: CAPGEGSGRVEQYF.

The gene calls are TRBV19 and TRBJ2-2; TRBD2 agrees at 9 bases. Trimming cost V 0 bases and J 5 bases; bases outside gene matches: 7. Germline values: CDR1 LNHDA, CDR2 SQIVND (reference sequence). This CDR3 contains 17 residues. CDR3 sequence: CASSIELAGVLTGELFF. CDR3 DNA sequence: TGTGCCAGTAGTATAGAGTTAGCGGGGGTGTTGACCGGGGAGCTGTTTTTT.

This chain joins TRBV23-1 and TRBJ1-2; TRBD1 might be the D (5 bases). TRBV23-1 is labeled an ORF, and its function is uncertain. The CDR3 is 14 residues long. Trimming cost V 1 base and J 2 bases, with 8 bases left between them. CDR3 region: CASSQYHRNYGYTF. The CDR3 coding sequence is TGCGCCAGCAGTCAATATCACAGGAACTATGGCTACACCTTC.

In its sample, this clone was seen once. This rearrangement joins TRBV14 to TRBJ2-7, with TRBD2 matching over 8 bases. The germline gives CDR1 SGHDN, CDR2 FVKESK. This CDR3 has 13 residues. Trimming cost V 5 bases and J 11 bases; bases outside gene matches: 11. The CDR3 loop is CASSSGTRGLEYF. The CDR3, as DNA: TGTGCCAGCAGCTCCGGGACTAGGGGCCTGGAGTACTTC.

This clone was counted a single time. The CDR3 loop reads CASSRTPPGKSGNTIYF. As DNA, the CDR3 is TGTGCCAGCAGCCGTACCCCCCCAGGGAAATCTGGAAACACCATATATTTT. V is TRBV7-9 and J is TRBJ1-3; possible D gene TRBD1, 5 bases. CDR3 length: 17 amino acids. The germline V gene has CDR1 SEHNR and CDR2 FQNEAQ (reference sequence). V lost 5 bases and J lost 1, with 18 bases in between.

J is TRBJ1-2 and V is TRBV6-1; 7 nucleotides line up with TRBD1. CDR1 MNHNS and CDR2 SASEGT come from the germline V gene. This CDR3 spans 14 amino acids. With V trimmed by 2 bases and J by 0 bases, 0 bases remained unmatched. CDR3 residues: CASSEQGANYGYTF. In nucleotides, the CDR3 is TGTGCCAGCAGTGAACAGGGGGCTAACTATGGCTACACCTTC.

V and J are TRBV24-1 and TRBJ1-1; TRBD1 is a possible D gene (6 bases). Germline loops: CDR1 KGHDR, CDR2 SFDVKD. The V gene lost 2 bases and the J gene lost 6 bases, with 15 bases spanning the gap. CDR3 length equals 15 residues. The CDR3 sequence: CATSDSTDSAPEAFF. The CDR3 nucleotides read TGTGCCACCAGTGATTCCACGGACAGCGCGCCTGAAGCTTTCTTT.

The V and J genes are TRBV18 and TRBJ2-3, with D perhaps TRBD2 (6 bases). This CDR3 has 17 residues. From germline, CDR1 is KGHSH and CDR2 LQKENI. Trimming took 5 bases from V and 1 from J, leaving 19 bases between them. The CDR3, as DNA: TGTGCCAGCTCAGCCGCGCGAACGGGGGTAGGCACAGATACGCAGTATTTT. This gives the protein CASSAARTGVGTDTQYF. The variable domain in full, with the rest retrieved from reference TRBV18 and TRBJ2-3, is NAGVMQNPRHLVRRRGQEARLRCSPMKGHSHVYWYRQLPEEGLKFMVYLQKENIIDESGMPKERFSAEFPKEGPSILRIQQVVRGDSAAYFCASSAARTGVGTDTQYFGPGTRLTVL.

The chain employs TRBV7-8 and TRBJ2-1; 8 bases match TRBD2. Germline V CDR1 and CDR2: SGHVS, FQNEAQ. The CDR3 spans 15 residues. V trimming: 5 bases; J trimming: 6 bases; junction bases outside the gene matches: 9. In nucleotides, the CDR3 is TGTGCCAGCAGCCGTAGCGGGGAGGGAATCAATGAGCAGTTCTTC. Translated: CASSRSGEGINEQFF. Full variable domain (rest looked up from reference TRBV7-8 and TRBJ2-1): GAGVSQSPRYKVAKRGQDVALRCDPISGHVSLFWYQQALGQGPEFLTYFQNEAQLDKSGLPSDRFFAERPEGSVSTLKIQRTQQEDSAVYLCASSRSGEGINEQFFGPGTRLTVL.

The chain joins TRBV9 to TRBJ2-3; possible D gene TRBD2, 6 bases. CDR1 SGDLS and CDR2 YYNGEE come from the germline V gene. The V gene lost 0 bases and the J gene lost 0 bases, with 8 bases spanning the gap. There are 15 residues in the CDR3. CDR3 loop: CASSVVGLSTDTQYF. CDR3 DNA sequence: TGTGCCAGCAGCGTAGTTGGACTAAGCACAGATACGCAGTATTTT.

The genes are TRBV15 and TRBJ1-5; possible D gene TRBD1, 5 bases. This CDR3 spans 16 amino acids. Per the germline V gene, CDR1 is LNHNV and CDR2 is YYDKDF (reference sequence). The V end was cut by 3 bases, the J end by 3 bases, with 15 bases between. The CDR3 spells CATSSPPRAYNQPQHF. The CDR3 nucleotides are TGTGCCACCAGCAGCCCCCCCAGGGCCTACAATCAGCCCCAGCATTTT.

This clone appeared a few times. V usage is TRBV7-2 and J usage is TRBJ2-1; maybe TRBD2 (5 bases). Germline loops: CDR1 SGHTA, CDR2 FQGNSA. CDR3 length: 13 residues. Trimming stripped 1 base from V and 9 bases from J, with 10 bases between. CDR3 sequence (DNA): TGTGCCAGCAGCTTAGAACTAGTTGGTGAGCAGTTCTTC. It codes for CASSLELVGEQFF.

For this clone: This CDR3 is also generated by other DNA sequences in the sample. The chain carries TRBV29-1 and TRBJ2-5; 7 bases align to TRBD2. Germline-derived CDR1 and CDR2 are SQVTM and ANQGSEA. The length of the CDR3 is 13 residues. J gave up 4 bases and V 0 bases, and 2 bases lay outside the gene matches. DNA of the CDR3: TGCAGCGTTGAAGACCGCGGGGGAGAGACCCAGTACTTC. The encoded protein is CSVEDRGGETQYF.

This sequence joins TRBV5-4 and TRBJ2-5; 10 bases are a match to TRBD1. Germline CDR1 SGHNT, CDR2 YYREEE (reference sequence). Germline trimming cut 5 bases from V and 5 bases from J; bases unmatched to any gene: 9. The CDR3 totals 15 residues. The CDR3 DNA is TGTGCCAGCAGGGAGAGACAGGGGGCGTGGGAGACCCAGTACTTC. The encoded protein is CASRERQGAWETQYF.

This clone was counted between two and nine times. The rearrangement joins TRBV28 to TRBJ2-5; a weak D match, TRBD2 (6 bases). Germline values: CDR1 MDHEN, CDR2 SYDVKM. Trimming left V 1 base short and J 3 bases short, with 9 bases between. The CDR3 has 14 amino acids. The CDR3 nucleotides are TGTGCCAGCAGTTTATTTGCGGGGAAAGAGACCCAGTACTTC. It is translated as CASSLFAGKETQYF. Together with reference TRBV28 and TRBJ2-5, the CDR3 gives the full variable domain: DVKVTQSSRYLVKRTGEKVFLECVQDMDHENMFWYRQDPGLGLRLIYFSYDVKMKEKGDIPEGYSVSREKKERFSLILESASTNQTSMYLCASSLFAGKETQYFGPGTRLLVL.

In this sample, this clone turned up once. Other DNA sequences in the sample encode the same CDR3. The chain links TRBV5-1 to TRBJ2-5; TRBD1 matches at 9 bases. The germline CDR1 and CDR2 sequences are SGHRS and YFSETQ. Trimming took 4 bases from V and 5 from J; bases not matched to a gene: 6. This CDR3 contains 14 residues. The CDR3 reads CASSTDRGGETQYF. CDR3 DNA: TGCGCCAGCAGCACGGACAGGGGTGGTGAGACCCAGTACTTC.

The J gene is TRBJ1-2, the V gene TRBV4-1, with D unresolved. Germline CDR1 and CDR2: MGHRA and YSYEKL. The CDR3 loop spans 14 amino acids. Trimming stripped 2 bases from V and 1 base from J, with 8 bases between. CDR3 nucleotide sequence: TGCGCCAGCAGCCAACTGAGACTTAACTATGGCTACACCTTC. Translation: CASSQLRLNYGYTF.